The T cell receptor (beta chain) under discussion was sequenced for a study of PD-1 blockade in classical Hodgkin lymphoma. The V segment lost 1 base and the J segment 2 bases; nucleotides outside the gene matches: 2. Germline CDR1 is SNHLY and CDR2 is FYNNEI. The length of the CDR3 is 15 residues. Some clones are missing from TCRdb's copy, which holds only in-frame ones; the method was immunoSEQ multiplex PCR. Of roughly 7,000 clones in the sample, about 79% were seen once. Time point indicated: newly diagnosed, previously untreated cHL patient sample. V gene TRBV2 combines with J gene TRBJ1-2, with TRBD1 matching over 9 bases. Sequencing input: peripheral blood mononuclear cells (PBMCs). The clonotype originates from a human donor with classical Hodgkin lymphoma. The CDR3 region is CASSEDRGPNYGYTF. The DNA of the CDR3 is TGTGCCAGCAGTGAAGACAGGGGGCCAAACTATGGCTACACCTTC.